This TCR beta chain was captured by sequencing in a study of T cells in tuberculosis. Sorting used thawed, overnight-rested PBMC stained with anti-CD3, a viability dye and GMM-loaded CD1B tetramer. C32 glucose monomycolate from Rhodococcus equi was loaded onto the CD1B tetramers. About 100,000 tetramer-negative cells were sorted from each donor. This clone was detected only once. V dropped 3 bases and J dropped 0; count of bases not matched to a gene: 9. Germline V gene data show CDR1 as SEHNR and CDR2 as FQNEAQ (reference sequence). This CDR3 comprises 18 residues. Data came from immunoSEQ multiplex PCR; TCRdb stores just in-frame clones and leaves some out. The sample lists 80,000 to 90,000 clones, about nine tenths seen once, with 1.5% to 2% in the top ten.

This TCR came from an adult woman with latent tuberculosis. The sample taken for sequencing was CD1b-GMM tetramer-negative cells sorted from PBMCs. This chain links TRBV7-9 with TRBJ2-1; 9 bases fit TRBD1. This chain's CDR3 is CASSFPGTGYSSYNEQFF. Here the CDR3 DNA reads TGTGCCAGCAGCTTCCCCGGGACAGGGTATAGCTCCTACAATGAGCAGTTCTTC.